The 21 T cell receptor beta chains listed next were all sequenced from one sample in a study of T cells after yellow fever vaccination. TCRdb processed the 5' RACE reads anew with MiXCR; each CDR3 protein has one entry. Here the sample spans fewer than 450,000 distinct CDR3 sequences, about 9.9% being singletons. This specimen was PBMCs, taken on the day of the first yellow fever vaccination. Receptors were obtained from a man aged 18-30 years who received the YFV17D yellow fever vaccine.

The chain carries TRBV9 and TRBJ2-3; D is uncertain. The ends were cut back, 2 bases at V and 0 bases at J, with 10 bases in the middle. This CDR3 is 15 amino acids long. CDR1 is SGDLS, CDR2 YYNGEE, per germline. CDR3 coding DNA: TGTGCCAGCAGCGTGGAGACACGGAGCACAGATACGCAGTATTTT. Amino acid sequence: CASSVETRSTDTQYF.

The gene calls are TRBV12-3 or TRBV12-4 and TRBJ2-5; 10 bases agree with TRBD1. V dropped 3 bases and J dropped 5; count of bases not matched to a gene: 6. The CDR3 extends over 15 amino acids. The CDR3 DNA is TGTGCCAGCAGTTTCGGGACAGGGGTGCAGGAGACCCAGTACTTC. Its protein is CASSFGTGVQETQYF.

This clonotype was recorded a few times. This chain joins TRBV2 and TRBJ1-5, with D perhaps matching TRBD1 (6 bases). Germline CDR1 reads SNHLY; CDR2 reads FYNNEI. V gave up 4 bases and J gave up 3 bases, with 10 bases separating them. CDR3 size: 14 residues. The CDR3 protein is CASSVQGLNQPQHF. The CDR3 bases are TGTGCCAGCAGTGTTCAGGGGCTCAATCAGCCCCAGCATTTT.

V is TRBV20-1 and J is TRBJ2-5, with D possibly matching TRBD2 (5 bases). The V gene lost 3 bases and the J gene lost 5 bases, with 7 bases spanning the gap. Per the germline V gene, CDR1 is DFQATT and CDR2 is SNEGSKA (reference sequence). The CDR3 is 11 amino acids. CDR3 residues: CSARRRETQYF. The DNA of the CDR3 is TGCAGTGCTAGGAGGAGGGAGACCCAGTACTTC.

The sample holds a few counts of this clonotype. This rearrangement joins TRBV2 to TRBJ2-1; D is unresolved. Germline V gene data show CDR1 as SNHLY and CDR2 as FYNNEI. CDR3 length: 15 residues. Trimming took off 4 bases at V and 5 bases at J, with 15 bases between the two ends. CDR3 bases: TGTGCCAGCAGTGTCGTCAGGTTTAATAACAATGAGCAGTTCTTC. Its translation is CASSVVRFNNNEQFF.

The chain employs TRBV27 and TRBJ1-1; D is unresolved. CDR1 and CDR2 from the germline V gene are MNHEY and SMNVEV (reference sequence). Between the trimmed V and J ends, which lost 6 bases and 1 base, there was a span of 15 bases. This CDR3 is built from 15 residues. The CDR3 protein is CASRRASRANTEAFF. In nucleotides, the CDR3 is TGTGCCAGCAGGAGGGCTTCGCGGGCGAACACTGAAGCTTTCTTT.

The chain couples TRBV25-1 to TRBJ2-6; tentatively, D is TRBD2 (6 bases). Between the trimmed V and J ends, which lost 4 bases and 1 base, there was a span of 20 bases. The CDR3 contains 19 residues. Germline loops: CDR1 MGHDK, CDR2 SYGVNS. CDR3 region: CASSAISTAGLSGANVLTF. The CDR3 DNA is TGTGCCAGCAGTGCCATTTCGACAGCGGGCCTATCTGGGGCCAACGTCCTGACTTTC.

This clonotype was seen a handful of times. The genes are TRBV10-3 and TRBJ2-2, with 9 bases that match TRBD2. Germline CDR1 is ENHRY and CDR2 is SYGVKD. Trimming removed 0 bases from V and 0 bases from J; junction bases left unmatched: 5. This CDR3 has 18 residues. The chain's CDR3 is CAISESSGGPTNTGELFF. For the CDR3, the DNA is TGTGCCATCAGTGAGTCGAGCGGGGGGCCTACGAACACCGGGGAGCTGTTTTTT.

This clonotype showed up many times. The V and J genes are TRBV19 and TRBJ2-1, with TRBD1 matching 7 bases. This CDR3 spans 12 amino acids. V was clipped by 5 bases and J by 16 bases; unmatched bases: 11. Germline assignment: CDR1 LNHDA and CDR2 SQIVND (reference sequence). The CDR3 bases are TGTGCCAGTAGTCTAAACAGGGGCGCCGTCTTCTTC. Residues: CASSLNRGAVFF.

There are a few counts of this clonotype. The CDR3 loop is CATSTGGGMNTEAFF. The DNA for the CDR3 is TGTGCCACCTCGACAGGGGGGGGAATGAACACTGAAGCTTTCTTT. This rearrangement joins TRBV10-3 to TRBJ1-1, with 9 bases aligning to TRBD1. The CDR3 runs to 15 residues. In germline, CDR1 is ENHRY, CDR2 SYGVKD. The V segment lost 10 bases and the J segment 0 bases; nucleotides outside the gene matches: 9.

This clonotype has only a few counts. The chain joins TRBV19 to TRBJ2-1, with 7 bases matching TRBD2. CDR1 LNHDA and CDR2 SQIVND come from the germline V gene (reference sequence). This CDR3 is built from 16 residues. The V and J ends lost 0 bases and 2 bases, in that order; junction bases with no gene match: 4. Here the CDR3 DNA reads TGTGCCAGTAGTATAGATTTACTAGCGACCTACAATGAGCAGTTCTTC. This gives the protein CASSIDLLATYNEQFF.

This clonotype occurred a few times. The V gene is TRBV20-1, the J gene TRBJ2-2, with D perhaps matching TRBD2 (6 bases). CDR1 is DFQATT and CDR2 is SNEGSKA in the germline V gene (reference sequence). The ends were cut back, 0 bases at V and 3 bases at J, with 20 bases in the middle. The CDR3 totals 18 residues. The CDR3: CSAREWRVSGRYTGELFF. DNA of the CDR3: TGCAGTGCTAGAGAATGGCGGGTTAGCGGTCGCTACACCGGGGAGCTGTTTTTT.

This clonotype was detected a few times. The genes are TRBV4-2 and TRBJ1-2; possible D gene TRBD1, 5 bases. Germline V gene lookup returns CDR1 LGHNA and CDR2 YNFKEQ. The CDR3 loop spans 13 amino acids. The V end was cut by 2 bases, the J end by 6 bases, with 10 bases between. The CDR3 region has the DNA TGTGCCAGCAGCCAAAGGCTGACAGATGGCTACACCTTC. It specifies CASSQRLTDGYTF.

V and J are TRBV4-1 and TRBJ1-2; 10 nucleotides match TRBD1. Looked up from germline, CDR1 is MGHRA and CDR2 is YSYEKL. The CDR3 consists of 16 residues. Trimming at V came to 0 bases and at J to 4 bases, leaving 5 bases not matched to a gene. The CDR3 protein is CASSQEPRTGGYGYTF. Written as DNA, the CDR3 is TGCGCCAGCAGCCAAGAACCCAGGACAGGGGGCTATGGCTACACCTTC.

This rearrangement joins TRBV5-1 to TRBJ2-5; D perhaps matches TRBD2 (5 bases). Trimming removed 6 bases at V and 2 bases at J, with 14 bases between. Germline V lookup: CDR1 SGHRS, CDR2 YFSETQ. The CDR3 length is 14 residues. DNA of the CDR3: TGCGCCAGCACCGGGCGAGGGCAGCAAGAGACCCAGTACTTC. It specifies CASTGRGQQETQYF.

This clonotype was picked up a small number of times. The DNA for the CDR3 is TGCAGTGCTAGGGGGGCGCCGGCCTACAATGAGCAGTTCTTC. This translates into CSARGAPAYNEQFF. The chain links TRBV20-1 to TRBJ2-1; possible D gene TRBD1, 6 bases. Per the germline V gene, CDR1 is DFQATT and CDR2 is SNEGSKA (reference sequence). This CDR3 spans 14 amino acids. Trimming shortened V by 3 bases and J by 2 bases, and 11 bases separated the two germline ends.

This clonotype was detected ten times or more. The rearrangement links TRBV5-1 to TRBJ2-1, with D perhaps TRBD2 (6 bases). Germline V gene lookup returns CDR1 SGHRS and CDR2 YFSETQ. The germline V and J ends were trimmed by 3 bases and 0 bases, with 10 bases remaining between them. This CDR3 is built from 15 residues. The CDR3 here is CASSYSGSSYNEQFF. CDR3 sequence (DNA): TGCGCCAGCAGCTATTCCGGGAGCTCCTACAATGAGCAGTTCTTC.

This chain joins TRBV28 and TRBJ2-3, with D tentatively TRBD1 (6 bases). V lost 6 bases and J lost 0, with 13 bases in between. The CDR3 is made up of 15 amino acids. Per the germline V gene, CDR1 is MDHEN and CDR2 is SYDVKM. CDR3 DNA: TGTGCCAGCAGCCGACAGGATCCTAGCACAGATACGCAGTATTTT. This sequence encodes CASSRQDPSTDTQYF.

At least ten counts were recorded for this clonotype. The chain has TRBV12-3 or TRBV12-4 and TRBJ2-3, with D uncertain. The CDR3 runs to 13 residues. With 4 bases removed from V and 4 bases from J, the gap between germline ends came to 9 bases. The CDR3 is CASSSPNPDTQYF. The DNA of the CDR3 is TGTGCCAGCAGTTCTCCTAACCCAGATACGCAGTATTTT.

This clonotype was seen repeatedly, ten times or more. The rearrangement uses TRBV20-1 and TRBJ2-3; a possible D gene is TRBD2 (5 bases). This CDR3 has 11 amino acids. The germline V gene has CDR1 DFQATT and CDR2 SNEGSKA (reference sequence). Trimming took off 6 bases at V and 2 bases at J, with 6 bases between the two ends. CDR3 amino acids: CSAAATDTQYF. The CDR3, as DNA: TGCAGTGCAGCGGCCACAGATACGCAGTATTTT.

The J gene is TRBJ2-5, the V gene TRBV7-6; possibly TRBD1 for D (6 bases). Germline V CDR1 and CDR2: SGHVS, FNYEAQ. The CDR3 has 14 residues. V shed 5 bases and J shed 0 bases, with 10 bases lying between them. CDR3 sequence: CASSQDSYQETQYF. CDR3 sequence (DNA): TGTGCCAGCAGCCAGGACAGCTACCAAGAGACCCAGTACTTC.